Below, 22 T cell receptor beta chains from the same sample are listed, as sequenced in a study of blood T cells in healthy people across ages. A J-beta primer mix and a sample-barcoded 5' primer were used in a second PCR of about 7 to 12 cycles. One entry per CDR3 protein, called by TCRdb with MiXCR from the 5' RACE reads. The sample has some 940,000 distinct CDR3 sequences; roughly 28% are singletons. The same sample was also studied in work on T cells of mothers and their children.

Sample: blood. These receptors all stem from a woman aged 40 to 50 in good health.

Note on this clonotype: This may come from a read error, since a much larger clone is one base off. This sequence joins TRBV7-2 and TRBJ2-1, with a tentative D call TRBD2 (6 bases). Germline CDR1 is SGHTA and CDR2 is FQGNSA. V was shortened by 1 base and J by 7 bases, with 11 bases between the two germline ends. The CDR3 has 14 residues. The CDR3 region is CASSLGMGRNEQFF. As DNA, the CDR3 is TGTGCCAGCAGCTTAGGAATGGGGAGGAATGAGCAGTTCTTC.

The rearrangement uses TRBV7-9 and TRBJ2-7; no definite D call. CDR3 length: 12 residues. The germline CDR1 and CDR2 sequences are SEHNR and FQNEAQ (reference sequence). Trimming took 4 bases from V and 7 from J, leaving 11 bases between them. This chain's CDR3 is CASSSTVSEQYF. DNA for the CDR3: TGTGCCAGCAGCTCTACCGTGAGTGAGCAGTACTTC.

In DNA, the CDR3 is TGTGCCAGCAGTGTGGACCAGGGGGCGGTAACAGCTTTCTTT. Its translation is CASSVDQGAVTAFF. The chain is built from TRBV2 and TRBJ1-1, with TRBD1 matching over 8 bases. Germline CDR1 is SNHLY and CDR2 is FYNNEI. Trimming removed 4 bases from V and 10 bases from J; junction bases left unmatched: 11. This CDR3 contains 14 residues.

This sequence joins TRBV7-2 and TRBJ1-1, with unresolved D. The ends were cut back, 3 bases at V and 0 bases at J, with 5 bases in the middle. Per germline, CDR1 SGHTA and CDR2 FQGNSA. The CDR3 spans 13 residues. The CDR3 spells CASSFPLNTEAFF. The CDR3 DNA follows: TGTGCCAGCAGCTTCCCGTTGAACACTGAAGCTTTCTTT.

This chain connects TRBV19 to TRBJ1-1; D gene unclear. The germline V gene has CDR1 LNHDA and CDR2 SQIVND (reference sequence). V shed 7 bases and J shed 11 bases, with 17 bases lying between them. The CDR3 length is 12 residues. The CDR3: CASKVGPQRAFF. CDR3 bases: TGTGCCAGTAAGGTCGGACCACAAAGGGCTTTCTTT.

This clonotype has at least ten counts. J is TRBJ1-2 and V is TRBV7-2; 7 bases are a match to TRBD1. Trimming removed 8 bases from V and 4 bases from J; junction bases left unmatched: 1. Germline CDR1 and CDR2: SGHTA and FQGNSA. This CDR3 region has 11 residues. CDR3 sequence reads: CASGDSYGYTF. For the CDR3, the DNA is TGTGCCAGCGGGGACAGCTATGGCTACACCTTC.

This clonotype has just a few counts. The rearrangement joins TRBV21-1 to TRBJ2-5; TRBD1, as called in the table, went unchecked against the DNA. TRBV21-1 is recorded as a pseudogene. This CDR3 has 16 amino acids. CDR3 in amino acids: CASSKVGTGGEETQYF. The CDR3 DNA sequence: TGTGCCAGCAGCAAAGTCGGGACAGGGGGCGAAGAGACCCAGTACTTC.

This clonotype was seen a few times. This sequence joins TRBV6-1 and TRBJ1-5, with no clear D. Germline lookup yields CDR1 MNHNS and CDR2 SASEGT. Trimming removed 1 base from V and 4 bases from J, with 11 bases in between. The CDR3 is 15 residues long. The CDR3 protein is CASSEVTTDNQPQHF. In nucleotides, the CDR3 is TGTGCCAGCAGTGAAGTTACTACAGATAATCAGCCCCAGCATTTT.

The CDR3 sequence: CASSSGTGGRRGANVLTF. The CDR3 DNA sequence: TGTGCCAGCAGTTCCGGGACAGGGGGCAGGAGGGGGGCCAACGTCCTGACTTTC. The chain has TRBV27 and TRBJ2-6; TRBD1 matches at 12 bases. Germline values: CDR1 MNHEY, CDR2 SMNVEV (reference sequence). The CDR3 runs 18 residues. Trimming took 4 bases from V and 4 from J; bases not matched to a gene: 8.

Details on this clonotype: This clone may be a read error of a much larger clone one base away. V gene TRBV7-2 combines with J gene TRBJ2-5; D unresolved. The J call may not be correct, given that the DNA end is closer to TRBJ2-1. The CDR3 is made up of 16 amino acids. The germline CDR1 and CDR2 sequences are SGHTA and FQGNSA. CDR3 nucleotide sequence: TGTGCCAGCAGCTTAGCGAGTCCCGGGTCGTTAGAGACCCAGTTCTTC. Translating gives CASSLASPGSLETQFF.

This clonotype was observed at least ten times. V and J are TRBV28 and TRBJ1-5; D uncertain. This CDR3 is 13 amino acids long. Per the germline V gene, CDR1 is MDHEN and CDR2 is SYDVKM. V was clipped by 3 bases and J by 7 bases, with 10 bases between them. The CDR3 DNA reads TGTGCCAGCAGTTTGTCCAGCACCCAGCCCCAGCATTTT. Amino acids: CASSLSSTQPQHF.

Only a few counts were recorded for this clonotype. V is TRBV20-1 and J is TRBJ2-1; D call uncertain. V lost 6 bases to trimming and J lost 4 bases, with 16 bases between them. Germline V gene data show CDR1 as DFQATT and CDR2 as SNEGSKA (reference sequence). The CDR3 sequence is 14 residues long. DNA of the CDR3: TGCAGTGCCCGCAGGCCGGATCTTTACAATGAGCAGTTCTTC. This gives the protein CSARRPDLYNEQFF.

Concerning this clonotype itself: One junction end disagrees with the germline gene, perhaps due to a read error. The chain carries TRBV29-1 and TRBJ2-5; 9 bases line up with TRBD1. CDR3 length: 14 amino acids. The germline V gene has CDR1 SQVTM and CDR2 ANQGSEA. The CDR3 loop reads CSVGRDRVQEAQYF. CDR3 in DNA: TGCAGCGTTGGCCGGGACAGGGTCCAAGAGGCCCAGTACTTC.

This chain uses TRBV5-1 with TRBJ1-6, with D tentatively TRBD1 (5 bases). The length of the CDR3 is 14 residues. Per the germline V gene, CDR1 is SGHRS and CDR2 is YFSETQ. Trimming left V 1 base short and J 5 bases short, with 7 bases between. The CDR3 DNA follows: TGCGCCAGCAGCTTGAGGACAAATAATTCACCCCTCCACTTT. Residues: CASSLRTNNSPLHF. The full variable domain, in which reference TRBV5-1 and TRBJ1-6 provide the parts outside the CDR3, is KAGVTQTPRYLIKTRGQQVTLSCSPISGHRSVSWYQQTPGQGLQFLFEYFSETQRNKGNFPGRFSGRQFSNSRSEMNVSTLELGDSALYLCASSLRTNNSPLHFGNGTRLTVT.

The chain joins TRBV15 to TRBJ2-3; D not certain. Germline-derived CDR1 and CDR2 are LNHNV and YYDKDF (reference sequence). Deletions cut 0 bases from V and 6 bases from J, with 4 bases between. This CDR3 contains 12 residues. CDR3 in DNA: TGTGCCACCAGCAGAGATTTGGATACGCAGTATTTT. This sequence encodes CATSRDLDTQYF.

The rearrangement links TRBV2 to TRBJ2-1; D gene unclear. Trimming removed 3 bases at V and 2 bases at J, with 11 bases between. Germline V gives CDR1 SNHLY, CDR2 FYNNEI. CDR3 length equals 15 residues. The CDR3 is CASSDWADPYNEQFF. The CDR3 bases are TGTGCCAGCAGTGATTGGGCGGACCCCTACAATGAGCAGTTCTTC.

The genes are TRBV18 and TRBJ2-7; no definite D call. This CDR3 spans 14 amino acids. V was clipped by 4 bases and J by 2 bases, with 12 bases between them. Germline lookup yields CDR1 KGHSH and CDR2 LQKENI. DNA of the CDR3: TGTGCCAGCTCACTTCAAGATAGCCCCTACGAGCAGTACTTC. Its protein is CASSLQDSPYEQYF.

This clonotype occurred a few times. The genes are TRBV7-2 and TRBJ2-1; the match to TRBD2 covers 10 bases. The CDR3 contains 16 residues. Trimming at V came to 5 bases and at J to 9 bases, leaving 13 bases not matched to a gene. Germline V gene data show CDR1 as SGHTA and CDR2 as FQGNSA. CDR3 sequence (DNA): TGTGCCAGCAGCCCGGGGTCACTAGCGGGGCGGGGTGAGCAGTTCTTC. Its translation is CASSPGSLAGRGEQFF.

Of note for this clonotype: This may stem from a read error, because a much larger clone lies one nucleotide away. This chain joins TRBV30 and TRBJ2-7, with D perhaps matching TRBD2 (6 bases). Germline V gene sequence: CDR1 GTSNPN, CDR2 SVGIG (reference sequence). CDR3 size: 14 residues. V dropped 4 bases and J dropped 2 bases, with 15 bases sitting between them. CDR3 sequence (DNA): TGTGCCTGGACCCCCATGGAGGGTACCTACGAGCAGTACTTC. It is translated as CAWTPMEGTYEQYF.

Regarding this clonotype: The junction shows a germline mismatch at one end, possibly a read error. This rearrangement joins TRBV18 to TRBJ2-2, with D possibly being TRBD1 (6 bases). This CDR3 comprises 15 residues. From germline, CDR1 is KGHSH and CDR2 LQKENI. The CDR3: CASSPGTPNTGELFF. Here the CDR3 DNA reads TGCGCCAGCAGCCCCGGGACACCGAACACCGGGGAGCTGTTTTTT. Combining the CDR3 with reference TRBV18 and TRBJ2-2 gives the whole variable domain NAGVMQNPRHLVRRRGQEARLRCSPMKGHSHVYWYRQLPEEGLKFMVYLQKENIIDESGMPKERFSAEFPKEGPSILRIQQVVRGDSAAYFCASSPGTPNTGELFFGEGSRLTVL.

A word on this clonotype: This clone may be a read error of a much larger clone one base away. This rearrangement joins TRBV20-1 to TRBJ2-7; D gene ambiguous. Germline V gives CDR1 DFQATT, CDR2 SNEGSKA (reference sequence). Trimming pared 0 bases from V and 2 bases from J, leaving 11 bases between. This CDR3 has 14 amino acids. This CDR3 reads CSARDPASAYEQYF. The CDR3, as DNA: TGCAGTGCTAGAGATCCCGCATCTGCCTACGAGCAGTACTTC.

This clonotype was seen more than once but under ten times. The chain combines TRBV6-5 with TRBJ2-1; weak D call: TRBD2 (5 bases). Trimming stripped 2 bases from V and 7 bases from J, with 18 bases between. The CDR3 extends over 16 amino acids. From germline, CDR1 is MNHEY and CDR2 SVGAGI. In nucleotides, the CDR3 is TGTGCCAGCAGTTACGTCTCGGGGAATACGGGAAATGAGCAGTTCTTC. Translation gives CASSYVSGNTGNEQFF.